The following is a T cell receptor (beta chain) sequence with its context. The data belong to a study of blood T cell repertoires in COVID-19. For the study at large: The United States, Italy and Spain were the sources of the acute and convalescent COVID-19 samples. PBMCs, B-cell-depleted T cells, or T cells provided the cDNA or gDNA that made up the material.

Germline-derived CDR1 and CDR2 are LGHDT and YNNKEL (reference sequence). The ends lost 2 bases at V and 1 base at J; junction bases unmatched: 10. This CDR3 is 19 amino acids long. Original analysis: Cell counts per sample came from amplifying reference gene primers. Profiling relied on immunoSEQ multiplex PCR, and the TCRdb table lists in-frame clones only, not all of them. The V and J calls and clone size are taken from that table; D and trimming were inferred from the DNA. There are about 59,000 clones in the sample; 79% occur only once, and about 3.3% lies in the top ten. Sequencing input: peripheral blood. This clonotype was obtained from a man in his sixties with acute or convalescent COVID-19. The genes are TRBV3-1 (or the pseudogene TRBV3-2) and TRBJ1-5, with 11 bases identical to TRBD1. CDR3 nucleotide sequence: TGTGCCAGCAGCCAATGGTCGGACAGGGGGCTTTGGAGCAATCAGCCCCAGCATTTT. It codes for CASSQWSDRGLWSNQPQHF.